These 14 T cell receptor beta chains originate from one sample sequenced in a study of blood T cell repertoires in COVID-19. The protocol was immunoSEQ multiplex PCR, while the TCRdb copy is restricted to in-frame clones and leaves out a portion. The table has roughly 100,000 clones, approximately 80% seen once. The sample comprised peripheral blood. These receptors were collected from a man aged 55-75 years with acute or convalescent COVID-19.

V usage is TRBV3-1 (or the pseudogene TRBV3-2) and J usage is TRBJ1-1, with D possibly being TRBD1 (6 bases). The CDR3 has 14 residues. Germline V lookup: CDR1 LGHDT, CDR2 YNNKEL (reference sequence). The V and J ends lost 5 bases and 2 bases respectively, with 12 bases between them. Here the CDR3 DNA reads TGTGCCAGCAGCTATACAGGGTTTAACACTGAAGCTTTCTTT. Its protein is CASSYTGFNTEAFF.

The chain employs TRBV10-2 and TRBJ1-2, with D uncertain. In germline, CDR1 is WSHSY, CDR2 SAAADI. This CDR3 contains 13 residues. Trimming stripped 6 bases from V and 5 bases from J, with 13 bases between. CDR3 sequence reads: CASRALRGYGYTF. Written as DNA, the CDR3 is TGCGCCAGCAGAGCTCTGCGGGGATATGGCTACACCTTC.

The gene calls are TRBV4-1 and TRBJ1-6, with D perhaps matching TRBD1 (5 bases). This CDR3 comprises 14 residues. Germline lookup yields CDR1 MGHRA and CDR2 YSYEKL. The V gene lost 5 bases and the J gene lost 7 bases, with 12 bases spanning the gap. This CDR3 reads CASSSREGNSPLHF. The CDR3 bases are TGCGCCAGCAGCTCACGGGAGGGGAATTCACCCCTCCACTTT.

The rearrangement links TRBV4-1 to TRBJ2-1, with D possibly TRBD2 on 5 matching bases. The V and J ends lost 0 bases and 7 bases respectively, with 16 bases between them. Germline V lookup: CDR1 MGHRA, CDR2 YSYEKL. The CDR3 runs 16 residues. The CDR3 DNA is TGCGCCAGCAGCCAAGATGGACTCAACCGTCAGAATGAGCAGTTCTTC. Its protein product is CASSQDGLNRQNEQFF.

The chain is built from TRBV7-8 and TRBJ2-7; 9 bases line up with TRBD1. The CDR3 length is 15 residues. With V trimmed by 5 bases and J by 7 bases, 12 bases remained unmatched. CDR1 is SGHVS and CDR2 is FQNEAQ in the germline V gene. In DNA, the CDR3 is TGTGCCAGCAGCCCCCGGACAGGGGTTGGTAGAGAGCAGTACTTC. Amino acid sequence: CASSPRTGVGREQYF.

The chain has TRBV5-4 and TRBJ1-1; no clear D gene. Trimming cost V 1 base and J 4 bases, with 14 bases left between them. This CDR3 contains 15 residues. CDR1 and CDR2 from the germline V gene are SGHNT and YYREEE (reference sequence). The CDR3 DNA sequence: TGTGCCAGCAGCTTGAGTAGCCAACCGAGCACTGAAGCTTTCTTT. Residues: CASSLSSQPSTEAFF.

V usage is TRBV15 and J usage is TRBJ2-3; the D is unclear. Germline-derived CDR1 and CDR2 are LNHNV and YYDKDF (reference sequence). V was clipped by 3 bases and J by 0 bases, with 7 bases between them. The CDR3 spans 14 residues. The CDR3 region is CATSSPGSTDTQYF. CDR3 in DNA: TGTGCCACCAGCAGCCCAGGTAGCACAGATACGCAGTATTTT.

The chain joins TRBV18 to TRBJ2-3; D perhaps matches TRBD1 (6 bases). V lost 6 bases to trimming and J lost 2 bases, with 18 bases between them. Germline loops: CDR1 KGHSH, CDR2 LQKENI. CDR3 length: 16 residues. CDR3 sequence: CASSSPSTGLTDTQYF. In nucleotides, the CDR3 is TGTGCCAGCTCTTCACCGTCGACAGGACTCACAGATACGCAGTATTTT.

The J gene is TRBJ2-2, the V gene TRBV11-2, with a possible D match to TRBD2 (5 bases). Trimming took 5 bases from V and 6 from J, leaving 22 bases between them. Germline CDR1 is SGHAT and CDR2 is FQNNGV. The CDR3 is 17 amino acids. The CDR3 protein is CASSPSPLWLAPGELFF. The CDR3 DNA sequence: TGTGCCAGCAGCCCCTCTCCCTTGTGGCTAGCTCCCGGGGAGCTGTTTTTT.

This sequence joins TRBV30 and TRBJ1-3; D is unresolved. The V end lost 6 bases, the J end lost 0 bases, and 12 bases lay between the germline ends. Germline V lookup: CDR1 GTSNPN, CDR2 SVGIG (reference sequence). CDR3 length: 14 residues. The chain's CDR3 is CACGADNSGNTIYF. The CDR3 coding sequence is TGTGCCTGCGGCGCTGACAACTCTGGAAACACCATATATTTT.

The chain combines TRBV6-5 with TRBJ1-6, with D perhaps matching TRBD1 (6 bases). The CDR3 is made up of 15 amino acids. Deletions cut 6 bases from V and 14 bases from J, with 23 bases between. Germline CDR1 is MNHEY and CDR2 is SVGAGI. CDR3 amino acids: CASSLRDRLVWALHF. Here the CDR3 DNA reads TGTGCCAGCAGCCTCCGCGACAGGCTTGTTTGGGCCCTCCACTTT.

The chain links TRBV4-1 to TRBJ1-5, with 7 bases aligning to TRBD1. V dropped 2 bases and J dropped 7; count of bases not matched to a gene: 8. CDR1 MGHRA and CDR2 YSYEKL come from the germline V gene. This CDR3 has 15 amino acids. CDR3 in amino acids: CASSQRTGRGQPQHF. Here the CDR3 DNA reads TGCGCCAGCAGCCAAAGGACAGGAAGGGGACAGCCCCAGCATTTT.

The chain combines TRBV12-2 with TRBJ2-1; TRBD2, the D gene given by the table, was not confirmed from the DNA. TRBV12-2 is shown as a pseudogene. The CDR3 has 19 residues. The CDR3 region is CASRRDCKRGLAGENEQFF. CDR3 bases: TGTGCAAGTCGCCGAGACTGTAAGAGGGGACTAGCGGGAGAAAATGAGCAGTTCTTC.

This chain joins TRBV6-2 or TRBV6-3 and TRBJ1-2; D is uncertain. Deletions cut 1 base from V and 4 bases from J, with 13 bases between. The CDR3 spans 15 residues. The V gene's germline CDR1 is MNHEY and CDR2 SVGEGT. The CDR3 region has the DNA TGTGCCAGCAGTTACTTCCGCTCCGGGAGCTATGGCTACACCTTC. Translation gives CASSYFRSGSYGYTF.